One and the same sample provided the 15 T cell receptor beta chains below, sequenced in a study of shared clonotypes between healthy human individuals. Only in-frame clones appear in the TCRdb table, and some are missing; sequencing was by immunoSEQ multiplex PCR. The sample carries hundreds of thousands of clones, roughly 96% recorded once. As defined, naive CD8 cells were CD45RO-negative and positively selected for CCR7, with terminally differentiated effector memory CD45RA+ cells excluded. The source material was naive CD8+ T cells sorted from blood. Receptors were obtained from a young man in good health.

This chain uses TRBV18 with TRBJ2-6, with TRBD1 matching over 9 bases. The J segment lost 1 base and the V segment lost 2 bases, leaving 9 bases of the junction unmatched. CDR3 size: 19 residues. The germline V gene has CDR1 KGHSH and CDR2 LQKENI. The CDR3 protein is CASSPLRDRVSSGANVLTF. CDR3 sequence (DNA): TGTGCCAGCTCACCATTACGGGACAGGGTGTCTTCTGGGGCCAACGTCCTGACTTTC.

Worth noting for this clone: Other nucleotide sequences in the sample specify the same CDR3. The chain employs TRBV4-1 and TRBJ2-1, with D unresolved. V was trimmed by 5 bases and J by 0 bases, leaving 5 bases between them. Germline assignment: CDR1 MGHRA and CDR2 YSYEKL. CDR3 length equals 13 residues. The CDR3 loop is CASSGSSYNEQFF. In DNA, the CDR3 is TGCGCCAGCAGCGGTAGCTCCTACAATGAGCAGTTCTTC.

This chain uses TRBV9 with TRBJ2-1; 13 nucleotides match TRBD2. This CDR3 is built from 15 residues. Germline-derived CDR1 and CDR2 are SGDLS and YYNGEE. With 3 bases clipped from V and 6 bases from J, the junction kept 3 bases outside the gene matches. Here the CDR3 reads CASSGRTSGGNEQFF. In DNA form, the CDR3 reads TGTGCCAGCAGCGGAAGGACTAGCGGGGGCAATGAGCAGTTCTTC.

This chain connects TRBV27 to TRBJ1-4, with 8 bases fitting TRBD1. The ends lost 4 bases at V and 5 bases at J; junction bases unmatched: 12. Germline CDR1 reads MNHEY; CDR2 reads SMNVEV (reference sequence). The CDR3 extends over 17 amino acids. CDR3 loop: CASSSNLRTGRNEKLFF. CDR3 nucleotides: TGTGCCAGCAGTTCCAACTTACGGACAGGGAGGAATGAAAAACTGTTTTTT.

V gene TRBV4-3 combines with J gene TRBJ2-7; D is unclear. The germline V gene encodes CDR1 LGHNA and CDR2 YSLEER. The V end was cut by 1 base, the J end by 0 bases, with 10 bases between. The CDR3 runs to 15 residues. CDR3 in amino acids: CASSQARYRSYEQYF. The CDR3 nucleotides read TGCGCCAGCAGCCAAGCACGCTATCGCTCCTACGAGCAGTACTTC.

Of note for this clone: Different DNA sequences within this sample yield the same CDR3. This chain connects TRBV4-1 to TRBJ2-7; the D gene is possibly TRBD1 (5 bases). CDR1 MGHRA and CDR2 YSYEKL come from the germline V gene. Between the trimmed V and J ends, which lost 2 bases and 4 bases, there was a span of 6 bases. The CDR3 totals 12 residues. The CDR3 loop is CASSQTGYEQYF. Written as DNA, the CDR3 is TGCGCCAGCAGCCAAACAGGATACGAGCAGTACTTC.

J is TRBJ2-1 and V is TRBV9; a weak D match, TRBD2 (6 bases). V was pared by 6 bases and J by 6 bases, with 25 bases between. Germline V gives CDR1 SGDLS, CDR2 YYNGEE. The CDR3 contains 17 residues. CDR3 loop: CASTLSFDGSNPNEQFF. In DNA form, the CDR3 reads TGTGCCAGCACCTTGTCGTTTGACGGGAGTAATCCCAATGAGCAGTTCTTC.

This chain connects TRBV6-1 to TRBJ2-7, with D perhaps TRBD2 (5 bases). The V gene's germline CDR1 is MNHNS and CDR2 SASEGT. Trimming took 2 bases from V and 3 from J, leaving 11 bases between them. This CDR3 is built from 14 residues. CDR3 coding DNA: TGTGCCAGCAGTGAATTGGACTCTTTCTACGAGCAGTACTTC. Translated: CASSELDSFYEQYF.

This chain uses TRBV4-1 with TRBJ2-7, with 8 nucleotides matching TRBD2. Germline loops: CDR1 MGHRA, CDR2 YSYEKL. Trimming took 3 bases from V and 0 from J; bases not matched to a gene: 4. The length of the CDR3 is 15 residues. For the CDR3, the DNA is TGCGCCAGCAGCCATCTAGCGGGCAGCTCCTACGAGCAGTACTTC. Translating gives CASSHLAGSSYEQYF.

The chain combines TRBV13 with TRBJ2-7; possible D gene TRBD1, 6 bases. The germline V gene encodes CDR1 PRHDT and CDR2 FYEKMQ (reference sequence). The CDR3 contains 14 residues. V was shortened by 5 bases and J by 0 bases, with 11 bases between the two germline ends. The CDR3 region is CASSPRDNSYEQYF. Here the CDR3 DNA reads TGTGCCAGCAGCCCCCGGGACAACTCCTACGAGCAGTACTTC.

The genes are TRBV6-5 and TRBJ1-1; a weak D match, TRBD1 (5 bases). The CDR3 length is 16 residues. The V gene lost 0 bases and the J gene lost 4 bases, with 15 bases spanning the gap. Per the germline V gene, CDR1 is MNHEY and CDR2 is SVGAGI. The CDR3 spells CASSYSADSPGTEAFF. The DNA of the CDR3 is TGTGCCAGCAGTTACTCAGCTGACAGTCCCGGCACTGAAGCTTTCTTT.

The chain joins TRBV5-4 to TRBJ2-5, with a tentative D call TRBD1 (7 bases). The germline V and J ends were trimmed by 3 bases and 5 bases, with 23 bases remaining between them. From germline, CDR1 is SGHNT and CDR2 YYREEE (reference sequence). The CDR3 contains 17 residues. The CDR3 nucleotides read TGTGCCAGCAGCTCCCCTGGAGGGACAGTCCCCGAGGAGACCCAGTACTTC. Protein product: CASSSPGGTVPEETQYF.

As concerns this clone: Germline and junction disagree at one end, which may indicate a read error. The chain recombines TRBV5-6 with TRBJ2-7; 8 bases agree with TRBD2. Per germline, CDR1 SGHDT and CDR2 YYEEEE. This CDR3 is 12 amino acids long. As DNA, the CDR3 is TGTGCCACCAGCGGGAGCACCTACGAGCAGTACTTC. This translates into CATSGSTYEQYF.

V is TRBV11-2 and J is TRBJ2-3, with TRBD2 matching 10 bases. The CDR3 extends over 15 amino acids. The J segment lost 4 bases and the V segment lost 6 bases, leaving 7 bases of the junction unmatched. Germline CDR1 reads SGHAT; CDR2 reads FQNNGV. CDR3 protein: CASRWVAGGSDTQYF. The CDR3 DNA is TGTGCCAGCAGATGGGTAGCGGGAGGCTCAGATACGCAGTATTTT.

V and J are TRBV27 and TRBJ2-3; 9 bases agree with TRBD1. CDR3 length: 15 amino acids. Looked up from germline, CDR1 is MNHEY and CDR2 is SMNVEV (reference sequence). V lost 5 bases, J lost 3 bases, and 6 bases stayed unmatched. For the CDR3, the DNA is TGTGCCAGCAGTACCCGGGACAGGGAAACAGATACGCAGTATTTT. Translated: CASSTRDRETDTQYF.